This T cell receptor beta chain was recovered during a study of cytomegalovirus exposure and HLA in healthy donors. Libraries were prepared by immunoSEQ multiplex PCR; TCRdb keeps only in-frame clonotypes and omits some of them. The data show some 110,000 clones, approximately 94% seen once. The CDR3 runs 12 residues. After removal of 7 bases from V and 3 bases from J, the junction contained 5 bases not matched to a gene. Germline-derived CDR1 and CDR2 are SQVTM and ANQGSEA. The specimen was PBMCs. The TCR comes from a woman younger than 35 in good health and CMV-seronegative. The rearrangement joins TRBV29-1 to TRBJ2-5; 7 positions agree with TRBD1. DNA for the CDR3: TGCAGCGCTGGGACAGCGGAAGAGACCCAGTACTTC. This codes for CSAGTAEETQYF.